The 14 T cell receptor beta chains reported below all come from one sample, sequenced in a study of metastatic and nonmetastatic thyroid tumors. Using MiXCR, TCRdb re-called clones from the PCR reads. Among just over 30,000 clones listed, approximately 19% were seen once. There were no patients who had received any treatment before thyroid surgery. Sample: blood. The receptor set was obtained from a female donor with papillary thyroid cancer or a benign thyroid nodule (not recorded which). Some clones in this sample may be carry-over from other donors' samples.

As regards this clone: Possible read error: a much larger clone is one base away. V is TRBV19 and J is TRBJ1-4; D gene ambiguous. Germline loops: CDR1 LNHDA, CDR2 SQIVND (reference sequence). CDR3 length: 14 amino acids. For the CDR3, the DNA is TGTGCCAGTAGCAGTCAGACAACTAATGAAAGACTGTTTTTT. This encodes CASSSQTTNERLFF. Variable domain in full (rest from reference TRBV19 and TRBJ1-4): DGGITQSPKYLFRKEGQNVTLSCEQNLNHDAMYWYRQDPGQGLRLIYYSQIVNDFQKGDIAEGYSVSREKKESFPLTVTSAQKNPTAFYLCASSSQTTNERLFFGSGTQLSVL.

This clone has a handful of counts. The V gene is TRBV12-3 or TRBV12-4, the J gene TRBJ1-2, with D maybe TRBD1 (6 bases). The CDR3 spans 15 residues. The V gene lost 7 bases and the J gene lost 6 bases, with 21 bases spanning the gap. The CDR3 spells CASTPTQGIFDGYTF. In DNA form, the CDR3 reads TGTGCCAGCACCCCCACGCAGGGGATTTTTGATGGCTACACCTTC.

The chain joins TRBV6-5 to TRBJ1-1; tentative D call: TRBD1 (5 bases). With 2 bases removed from V and 7 bases from J, the gap between germline ends came to 14 bases. The CDR3 totals 14 residues. Germline lookup yields CDR1 MNHEY and CDR2 SVGAGI. The chain's CDR3 is CASSYRRGQHEAFF. CDR3 sequence (DNA): TGTGCCAGCAGTTACAGGAGGGGCCAACATGAAGCTTTCTTT.

By sample fraction, this clone is medium-sized. CDR3 sequence reads: CASSYSMLGGQINEQFF. The CDR3 DNA follows: TGTGCCAGCAGTTACTCGATGTTGGGAGGACAAATCAATGAGCAGTTCTTC. J is TRBJ2-1 and V is TRBV6-2 or TRBV6-3, with D possibly being TRBD2 (6 bases). The germline V and J ends were trimmed by 0 bases and 6 bases, with 18 bases remaining between them. The CDR3 is 17 amino acids. CDR1 and CDR2 (germline): MNHEY, SVGEGT.

The table lists this clone with many counts. V and J are TRBV5-1 and TRBJ1-1, with D maybe TRBD1 (6 bases). The length of the CDR3 is 13 residues. V was trimmed by 0 bases and J by 13 bases, leaving 16 bases between them. Germline-derived CDR1 and CDR2 are SGHRS and YFSETQ. The CDR3 loop is CASSLGSTGIVFF. DNA of the CDR3: TGCGCCAGCAGCTTGGGGTCAACAGGGATAGTTTTCTTT.

This clone is judged medium-sized. V and J are TRBV7-2 and TRBJ1-6; 7 bases fit TRBD1. CDR3 size: 16 residues. J lost 5 bases, V lost 5 bases, and 9 bases had no gene match. Germline V CDR1 and CDR2: SGHTA, FQGNSA. The CDR3 here is CASSRWGQLDNSPLHF. As DNA, the CDR3 is TGTGCCAGCAGCAGATGGGGACAGCTGGATAATTCACCCCTCCACTTT.

This clone came up many times. In nucleotides, the CDR3 is TGCGCCAGCAGCCGCCGACTAGCGGGGGCGATGAACACCGGGGAGCTGTTTTTT. It yields the protein CASSRRLAGAMNTGELFF. The chain is built from TRBV4-1 and TRBJ2-2; TRBD2 matches at 12 bases. CDR1 and CDR2 from the germline V gene are MGHRA and YSYEKL. Trimming removed 4 bases from V and 1 base from J; junction bases left unmatched: 7. The CDR3 length is 18 residues.

The table lists this clone with many counts. The chain uses TRBV6-5 and TRBJ1-4, with D hard to call. The CDR3 spans 16 residues. Trimming took 1 base from V and 0 from J, leaving 9 bases between them. The germline gives CDR1 MNHEY, CDR2 SVGAGI. CDR3 sequence reads: CASSYYPPSTNEKLFF. CDR3 nucleotide sequence: TGTGCCAGCAGTTACTACCCGCCTTCAACTAATGAAAAACTGTTTTTT.

In its sample, this clone was seen many times. J is TRBJ1-2 and V is TRBV15; D is uncertain. V lost 0 bases and J 0 bases, leaving 8 bases between the germline ends. CDR3 length: 15 amino acids. Looked up from germline, CDR1 is LNHNV and CDR2 is YYDKDF (reference sequence). Here the CDR3 reads CATSREAASNYGYTF. For the CDR3, the DNA is TGTGCCACCAGCAGAGAAGCAGCCTCTAACTATGGCTACACCTTC.

This clone was observed at least ten times. This chain connects TRBV5-6 to TRBJ1-2; D perhaps matches TRBD1 (5 bases). The V gene lost 4 bases and the J gene lost 2 bases, with 9 bases spanning the gap. Germline CDR1 and CDR2: SGHDT and YYEEEE. This CDR3 is 13 amino acids long. The CDR3 DNA sequence: TGTGCCAGCAGCCCTGACAGAAACTATGGCTACACCTTC. Its translation: CASSPDRNYGYTF.

This chain links TRBV30 with TRBJ1-3; D ambiguous. Per germline, CDR1 GTSNPN and CDR2 SVGIG (reference sequence). Trimming removed 5 bases at V and 8 bases at J, with 16 bases between. The CDR3 runs 13 residues. CDR3 in amino acids: CAWSKQPKDTIYF. CDR3 nucleotide sequence: TGTGCCTGGTCGAAACAACCAAAGGACACCATATATTTT.

The CDR3 bases are TGTGCCAGCACCAGTAACAGGGAGTCCTACGAGCAGTACTTC. This gives the protein CASTSNRESYEQYF. The V call is TRBV7-2, the J call TRBJ2-7; D is perhaps TRBD1 (6 bases). The CDR3 is 14 residues long. Germline V gives CDR1 SGHTA, CDR2 FQGNSA. The V gene lost 7 bases and the J gene lost 1 base, with 14 bases spanning the gap. Using reference TRBV7-2 and TRBJ2-7 for the parts outside the CDR3, the full variable domain is GAGVSQSPSNKVTEKGKDVELRCDPISGHTALYWYRQSLGQGLEFLIYFQGNSAPDKSGLPSDRFSAERTGGSVSTLTIQRTQQEDSAVYLCASTSNRESYEQYFGPGTRLTVT.

This clone came up many times. This chain links TRBV7-2 with TRBJ1-5, with D perhaps TRBD1 (5 bases). This CDR3 comprises 13 residues. V lost 1 base to trimming and J lost 5 bases, with 6 bases between them. Germline loops: CDR1 SGHTA, CDR2 FQGNSA. The CDR3 protein is CASSLGGDQPQHF. The CDR3 region has the DNA TGTGCCAGCAGCTTAGGGGGGGATCAGCCCCAGCATTTT.

This clone appeared many times. The rearrangement joins TRBV6-5 to TRBJ1-1; D uncertain. Germline assignment: CDR1 MNHEY and CDR2 SVGAGI. CDR3 length: 15 amino acids. Trimming shortened V by 2 bases and J by 4 bases, and 14 bases separated the two germline ends. CDR3 protein: CASSYEDGASTEAFF. CDR3 DNA sequence: TGTGCCAGCAGTTACGAGGACGGAGCGTCCACTGAAGCTTTCTTT.